This TCR beta chain stems from a study of neoadjuvant anti-PD-1 for oral cavity cancer. General study findings and limits: TCR analyses covered only a few patients per response group.

A remark on this clone: Its antigen is as yet unknown.

CDR1 and CDR2 from the germline V gene are LNHNV and YYDKDF (reference sequence). CDR3 length: 17 amino acids. V lost 0 bases, J lost 3 bases, and 18 bases lay in between. Six replicates per PBMC sample, mostly from roughly 470 ng of genomic DNA. Sequencing used immunoSEQ multiplex PCR; TCRdb keeps in-frame clones, though not all of them. This table has 72,000 or so clones, about 86% appearing once. Patients were newly diagnosed with stage II-IVA oral cavity squamous cell carcinoma without prior systemic or radiation treatment. These oral cavity squamous cell carcinomas were HPV-negative and locally advanced.

This TCR was recovered from a person aged 35-79 years with oral cavity squamous cell carcinoma. Sequencing used PBMCs, obtained before nivolumab (anti-PD-1) treatment. The rearrangement links TRBV15 to TRBJ2-7, with D unresolved. This CDR3 is CATSRESSPILYYEQYF. In nucleotides, the CDR3 is TGTGCCACCAGCAGAGAATCAAGTCCAATACTCTACTACGAGCAGTACTTC.